Listed here is a single T cell receptor (beta chain). What it binds is not known. Sample-barcoded 5' priming and a J-beta primer mix drove a second PCR of roughly 6 to 12 cycles. TCRdb independently ran MiXCR on the 5' RACE reads; one entry per CDR3 protein. The data show more than 1.4 million distinct CDR3 sequences, approximately 38% seen once. The source of the sample is a study of blood T cells in healthy people across ages. Study observations and caveats: A roughly linear fall in TCR beta diversity per million T cells was seen with increasing age.

The CDR3 is 12 amino acids. With 5 bases removed from V and 5 bases from J, the gap between germline ends came to 6 bases. The germline CDR1 and CDR2 sequences are LNHDA and SQIVND (reference sequence). The sequenced sample was blood. This receptor was taken from a woman aged 18-30 years in good health. The chain joins TRBV19 to TRBJ1-4; D is ambiguous. Here the CDR3 DNA reads TGTGCCAGTAGTGCGGGCAATGAAAAACTGTTTTTT. It is translated as CASSAGNEKLFF.